One and the same sample provided the 21 T cell receptor beta chains below, sequenced in a study of early T cells in non-severe SARS-CoV-2 infection. TCRdb re-called the 5' RACE reads through MiXCR, storing one row per CDR3 protein. The sample shows about 81,000 distinct CDR3 sequences, 5.5% to 7.5% of them seen only once. The sequenced sample was whole blood. Receptors originate from an adult who was a healthcare worker with PCR-confirmed SARS-CoV-2 infection or an uninfected control (not recorded which).

This clonotype was observed a few times. V usage is TRBV20-1 and J usage is TRBJ2-7; 8 bases match TRBD2. The germline V gene encodes CDR1 DFQATT and CDR2 SNEGSKA (reference sequence). V gave up 0 bases and J gave up 2 bases; unmatched junction bases: 6. This CDR3 comprises 15 residues. This CDR3 is CSARDVTSGTYEQYF. The CDR3 DNA reads TGCAGTGCTAGAGATGTCACTAGCGGCACCTACGAGCAGTACTTC.

There are many counts of this clonotype. The chain uses TRBV10-3 and TRBJ2-5; D may be TRBD2 (5 bases). V lost 3 bases and J 7 bases, leaving 15 bases between the germline ends. Germline V gives CDR1 ENHRY, CDR2 SYGVKD. The CDR3 contains 14 residues. The CDR3 DNA follows: TGTGCCATCAGTGATGGTGGGGTCGAGGGGACCCAGTACTTC. Protein: CAISDGGVEGTQYF.

V is TRBV29-1 and J is TRBJ2-5; TRBD1 matches 7 bases. Germline values: CDR1 SQVTM, CDR2 ANQGSEA. The V gene end was trimmed by 3 bases and the J gene end by 3 bases; junction bases not matched to a gene: 7. This CDR3 has 14 amino acids. The CDR3 sequence: CSVERTGQKETQYF. The CDR3 nucleotides read TGCAGCGTTGAGAGGACAGGACAGAAAGAGACCCAGTACTTC.

This clonotype was counted at least ten times. This chain links TRBV4-3 with TRBJ2-7; 7 bases match TRBD2. Germline assignment: CDR1 LGHNA and CDR2 YSLEER. J lost 2 bases, V lost 4 bases, and 14 bases had no gene match. This CDR3 comprises 17 residues. In nucleotides, the CDR3 is TGCGCCAGCAGCCCGGGGAGCGGGACGCCGAACGCCTACGAGCAGTACTTC. Translation: CASSPGSGTPNAYEQYF.

The sample holds a few counts of this clonotype. V usage is TRBV5-1 and J usage is TRBJ1-3, with 7 bases identical to TRBD1. This CDR3 comprises 15 residues. Germline V gene data show CDR1 as SGHRS and CDR2 as YFSETQ. J lost 3 bases, V lost 3 bases, and 6 bases had no gene match. CDR3 DNA sequence: TGCGCCAGCAGCTCGACAGGGAGGGGTGGAAACACCATATATTTT. Translated: CASSSTGRGGNTIYF.

At least ten counts were recorded for this clonotype. The chain links TRBV28 to TRBJ1-5; D ambiguous. CDR1 and CDR2 (germline): MDHEN, SYDVKM. V lost 6 bases to trimming and J lost 3 bases, with 3 bases between them. The CDR3 covers 11 residues. CDR3 residues: CASRDNQPQHF. CDR3 bases: TGTGCCAGCAGGGACAATCAGCCCCAGCATTTT.

Many counts were recorded for this clonotype. The chain carries TRBV6-2 or TRBV6-3 and TRBJ1-1; D may be TRBD1 (5 bases). Trimming stripped 6 bases from V and 11 bases from J, with 19 bases between. The CDR3 consists of 13 residues. Germline V CDR1 and CDR2: MNHEY, SVGEGT. The CDR3 DNA sequence: TGTGCCAGCAGAACTAACTCGGGACGACGGGCTTTCTTT. Translation gives CASRTNSGRRAFF.

The CDR3 reads CASSPGLAGARRVEQFF. The CDR3 bases are TGTGCCAGTAGCCCCGGACTAGCGGGAGCCCGGCGCGTGGAGCAGTTCTTC. The chain uses TRBV19 and TRBJ2-1, with 13 bases identical to TRBD2. CDR1 and CDR2 (germline): LNHDA, SQIVND (reference sequence). Trimming removed 6 bases from V and 10 bases from J; junction bases left unmatched: 15. The CDR3 is 17 residues long.

In its sample, this clonotype was seen many times. J is TRBJ1-5 and V is TRBV29-1; 8 bases align to TRBD1. Trimming cost V 6 bases and J 0 bases; bases outside gene matches: 7. The CDR3 runs 15 residues. In germline, CDR1 is SQVTM, CDR2 ANQGSEA. The CDR3 nucleotides read TGCAGCGTGGGGGACAGGACTAATAGCAATCAGCCCCAGCATTTT. Residues: CSVGDRTNSNQPQHF.

This clonotype was seen a handful of times. The chain employs TRBV19 and TRBJ2-3; 8 bases are shared with TRBD1. This CDR3 has 14 residues. V dropped 6 bases and J dropped 3; count of bases not matched to a gene: 5. Germline V gives CDR1 LNHDA, CDR2 SQIVND (reference sequence). CDR3 DNA: TGTGCCAGTAGCGGACAGGGAGAGACAGATACGCAGTATTTT. Protein sequence: CASSGQGETDTQYF.

This clonotype was observed at least ten times. The J gene is TRBJ2-5, the V gene TRBV27; TRBD1 aligns across 9 bases. The V gene end was trimmed by 6 bases and the J gene end by 4 bases; junction bases not matched to a gene: 6. This CDR3 has 14 amino acids. Per germline, CDR1 MNHEY and CDR2 SMNVEV (reference sequence). This CDR3 is CASSYNRGLETQYF. The CDR3 DNA follows: TGTGCCAGCAGCTATAACAGGGGGCTAGAGACCCAGTACTTC.

This clonotype was counted at least ten times. This chain uses TRBV7-2 with TRBJ2-7; 11 nucleotides align to TRBD1. This CDR3 has 15 amino acids. The ends lost 2 bases at V and 7 bases at J; junction bases unmatched: 7. CDR1 is SGHTA, CDR2 FQGNSA, per germline. CDR3 amino acids: CASSLRGQGAKEQYF. CDR3 in DNA: TGTGCCAGCAGCTTACGTGGACAGGGGGCAAAGGAGCAGTACTTC. The full variable domain, its missing parts supplied by reference TRBV7-2 and TRBJ2-7, is GAGVSQSPSNKVTEKGKDVELRCDPISGHTALYWYRQSLGQGLEFLIYFQGNSAPDKSGLPSDRFSAERTGGSVSTLTIQRTQQEDSAVYLCASSLRGQGAKEQYFGPGTRLTVT.

Concerning this clonotype itself: One junction end disagrees with the germline gene, perhaps due to a read error. V usage is TRBV20-1 and J usage is TRBJ2-3, with 10 bases identical to TRBD2. The CDR3 has 16 residues. CDR1 is DFQATT, CDR2 SNEGSKA, per germline (reference sequence). CDR3 region: CSARGASGSGGDTQYF. The DNA for the CDR3 is TGCAGTGCCAGAGGGGCTAGCGGGAGTGGGGGAGATACGCAGTATTTT.

This clonotype came up a few times. J is TRBJ2-7 and V is TRBV13; perhaps TRBD1 as D (6 bases). From germline, CDR1 is PRHDT and CDR2 FYEKMQ (reference sequence). V shed 6 bases and J shed 2 bases, with 11 bases lying between them. The CDR3 consists of 13 residues. The CDR3 coding sequence is TGTGCCAGCAGATTGACAGGTGCCTACGAGCAGTACTTC. Its translation: CASRLTGAYEQYF.

V is TRBV6-1 and J is TRBJ1-3, with TRBD1 matching 7 bases. The germline V gene has CDR1 MNHNS and CDR2 SASEGT. J lost 2 bases, V lost 11 bases, and 9 bases had no gene match. The CDR3 is 14 amino acids. CDR3 region: CAYSLTGPGNTIYF. The CDR3 bases are TGTGCCTATTCTCTGACAGGGCCTGGAAACACCATATATTTT.

Many counts were recorded for this clonotype. The chain couples TRBV6-1 to TRBJ1-5, with D tentatively TRBD1 (6 bases). The ends were cut back, 1 base at V and 2 bases at J, with 9 bases in the middle. CDR1 and CDR2 (germline): MNHNS, SASEGT. The CDR3 sequence is 15 residues long. The CDR3 bases are TGTGCCAGCAGTGAAGGGCCAGGGGGCAATCAGCCCCAGCATTTT. Residues: CASSEGPGGNQPQHF.

The table lists this clonotype with many counts. The gene calls are TRBV19 and TRBJ1-5; possible D gene TRBD1, 5 bases. The V end was cut by 3 bases, the J end by 9 bases, with 15 bases between. The CDR3 length is 14 residues. Germline V gene data show CDR1 as LNHDA and CDR2 as SQIVND (reference sequence). The CDR3 reads CASSIPGGWSPQHF. As DNA, the CDR3 is TGTGCCAGTAGTATCCCCGGGGGTTGGTCGCCCCAGCATTTT.

In its sample, this clonotype was seen a few times. The gene calls are TRBV20-1 and TRBJ2-1; possible D gene TRBD2, 6 bases. The CDR3 loop spans 17 amino acids. Between the trimmed V and J ends, which lost 0 bases and 0 bases, there was a span of 15 bases. The germline V gene has CDR1 DFQATT and CDR2 SNEGSKA (reference sequence). CDR3 bases: TGCAGTGCTAGAGAGTTTCCGCGGGGAAGCTCCTACAATGAGCAGTTCTTC. This encodes CSAREFPRGSSYNEQFF.

This chain links TRBV6-2 or TRBV6-3 with TRBJ2-5, with D hard to call. From germline, CDR1 is MNHEY and CDR2 SVGEGT. CDR3 size: 12 residues. V was pared by 4 bases and J by 5 bases, with 8 bases between. CDR3 region: CASSWGGETQYF. The CDR3 nucleotides read TGTGCCAGCAGTTGGGGTGGGGAGACCCAGTACTTC.

This clonotype was observed many times. The J gene is TRBJ1-5, the V gene TRBV18; no clear D gene. Germline assignment: CDR1 KGHSH and CDR2 LQKENI. The CDR3 has 15 residues. Trimming stripped 2 bases from V and 2 bases from J, with 10 bases between. CDR3 nucleotide sequence: TGTGCCAGCTCACCAAAAGGGATCGGCAATCAGCCCCAGCATTTT. It yields the protein CASSPKGIGNQPQHF. The full variable domain, in which reference TRBV18 and TRBJ1-5 provide the parts outside the CDR3, is NAGVMQNPRHLVRRRGQEARLRCSPMKGHSHVYWYRQLPEEGLKFMVYLQKENIIDESGMPKERFSAEFPKEGPSILRIQQVVRGDSAAYFCASSPKGIGNQPQHFGDGTRLSIL.

The rearrangement links TRBV21-1 to TRBJ2-7; TRBD2 is the table's D call, not checked against the DNA. TRBV21-1 is a pseudogene locus. CDR3 length: 13 residues. Here the CDR3 reads CAEDGSGAYEQYF. Here the CDR3 DNA reads TGTGCGGAAGATGGTAGCGGGGCCTACGAGCAGTACTTC.